The entry below gives a single TCR beta chain sequence along with its context. The target antigen is unknown. The data are from a study of cytomegalovirus exposure and HLA in healthy donors. Method: immunoSEQ multiplex PCR; TCRdb's copy keeps in-frame clones and lacks some. The sample consists of about 150,000 clones, about nine tenths of them appearing once. General study findings and limits: First-cohort TCR clusters were later found to tend to co-occur in the approximately 110 validation repertoires.

CDR1 is LGHNA and CDR2 is YSLEER in the germline V gene. The ends lost 0 bases at V and 3 bases at J; junction bases unmatched: 11. CDR3 length equals 18 residues. The TCR sequence derives from a man between 18 and 29 years old in good health and CMV-seronegative. Sequenced: PBMCs. The chain combines TRBV4-3 with TRBJ1-2; 9 bases are shared with TRBD1. In nucleotides, the CDR3 is TGCGCCAGCAGCCAAGATCTGATGGGGACAGGGACCCACTATGGCTACACCTTC. Protein product: CASSQDLMGTGTHYGYTF.